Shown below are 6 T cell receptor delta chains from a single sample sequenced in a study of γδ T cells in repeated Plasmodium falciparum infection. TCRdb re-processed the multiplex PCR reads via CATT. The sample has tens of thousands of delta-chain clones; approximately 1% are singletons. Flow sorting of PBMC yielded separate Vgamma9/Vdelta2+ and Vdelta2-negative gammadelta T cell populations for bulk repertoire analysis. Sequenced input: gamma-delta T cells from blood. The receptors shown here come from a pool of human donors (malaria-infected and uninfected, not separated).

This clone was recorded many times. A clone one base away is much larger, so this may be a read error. In nucleotides, the CDR3 is TGTGCCTGTGACACCGTCGGACTGCGGGACCGTAGTTTCGATAAACTCATCTTT. Translating gives CACDTVGLRDRSFDKLIF. V is TRDV2 and J is TRDJ1; no firm D call. Deletions cut 0 bases from V and 4 bases from J, with 23 bases between. The CDR3 is made up of 18 amino acids. Germline lookup yields CDR1 GEAIGNYY and CDR2 EKD.

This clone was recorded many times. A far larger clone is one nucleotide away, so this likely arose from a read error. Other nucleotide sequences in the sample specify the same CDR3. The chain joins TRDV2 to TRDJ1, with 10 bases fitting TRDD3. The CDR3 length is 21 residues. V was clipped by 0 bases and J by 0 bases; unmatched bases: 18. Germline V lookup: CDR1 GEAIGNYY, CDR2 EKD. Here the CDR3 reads CACDTVSPPTVLGDHTDKLIF. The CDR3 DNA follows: TGTGCCTGTGACACCGTCTCGCCTCCGACCGTACTGGGGGATCACACCGATAAACTCATCTTT.

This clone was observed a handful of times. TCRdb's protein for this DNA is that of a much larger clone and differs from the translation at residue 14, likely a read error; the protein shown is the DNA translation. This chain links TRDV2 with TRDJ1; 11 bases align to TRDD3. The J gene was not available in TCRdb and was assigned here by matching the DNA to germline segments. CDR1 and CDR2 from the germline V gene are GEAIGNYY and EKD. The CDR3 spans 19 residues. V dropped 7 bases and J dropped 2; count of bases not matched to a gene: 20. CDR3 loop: CACDEVMILGDKGTDKLIF. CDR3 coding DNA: TGTGCCTGCGACGAGGTGATGATACTGGGGGATAAGGGTACCGATAAACTCATCTTT.

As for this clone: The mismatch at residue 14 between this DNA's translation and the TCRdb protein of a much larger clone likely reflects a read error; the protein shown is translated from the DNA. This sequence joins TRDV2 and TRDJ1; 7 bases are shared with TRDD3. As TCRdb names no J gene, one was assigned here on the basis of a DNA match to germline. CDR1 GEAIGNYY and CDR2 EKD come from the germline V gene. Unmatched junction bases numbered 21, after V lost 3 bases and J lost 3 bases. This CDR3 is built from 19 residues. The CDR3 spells CACDLLDLGVPSYADKLIF. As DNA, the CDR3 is TGTGCCTGTGACCTCTTGGACCTGGGGGTCCCATCGTACGCCGATAAACTCATCTTT.

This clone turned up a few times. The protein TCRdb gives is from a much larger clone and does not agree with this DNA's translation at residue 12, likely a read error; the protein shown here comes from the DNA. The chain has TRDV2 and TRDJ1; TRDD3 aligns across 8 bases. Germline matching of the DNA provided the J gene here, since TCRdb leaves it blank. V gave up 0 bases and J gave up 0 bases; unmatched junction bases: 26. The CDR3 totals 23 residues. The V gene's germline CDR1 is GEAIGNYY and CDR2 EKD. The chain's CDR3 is CACDTSSSNGRAGDMPHTDKLIF. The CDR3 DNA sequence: TGTGCCTGTGACACCTCCTCTTCCAACGGAAGGGCGGGGGATATGCCCCACACCGATAAACTCATCTTT.

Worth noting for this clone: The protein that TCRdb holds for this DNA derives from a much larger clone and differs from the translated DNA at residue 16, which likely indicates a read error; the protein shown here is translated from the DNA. The CDR3, as DNA: TGTGCCTGTGACACCGTCGGGGGTCCCCTCTACACCGATAAACTCACCTTT. This encodes CACDTVGGPLYTDKLTF. The chain has TRDV2 and TRDJ1; tentatively, D is TRDD3 (5 bases). This CDR3 region has 17 residues. CDR1 and CDR2 (germline): GEAIGNYY, EKD.